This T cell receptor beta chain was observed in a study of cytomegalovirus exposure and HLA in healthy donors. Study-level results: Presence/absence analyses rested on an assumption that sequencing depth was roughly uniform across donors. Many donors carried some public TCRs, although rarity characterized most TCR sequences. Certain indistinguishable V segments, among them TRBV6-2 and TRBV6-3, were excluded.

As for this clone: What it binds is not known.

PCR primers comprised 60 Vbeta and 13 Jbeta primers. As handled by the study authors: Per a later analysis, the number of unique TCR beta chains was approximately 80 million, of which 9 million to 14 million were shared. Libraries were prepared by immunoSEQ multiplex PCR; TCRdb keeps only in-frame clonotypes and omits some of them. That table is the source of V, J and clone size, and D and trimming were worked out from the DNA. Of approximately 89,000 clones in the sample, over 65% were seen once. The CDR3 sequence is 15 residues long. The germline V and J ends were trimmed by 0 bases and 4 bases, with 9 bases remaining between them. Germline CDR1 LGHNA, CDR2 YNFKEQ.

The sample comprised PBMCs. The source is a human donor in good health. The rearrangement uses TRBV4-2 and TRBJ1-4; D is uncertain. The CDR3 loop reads CASSQDAGDNEKLFF. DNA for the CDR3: TGTGCCAGCAGCCAAGATGCGGGAGATAATGAAAAACTGTTTTTT.